Presented here are 23 T cell receptor beta chains from one specimen sequenced in a study of prognosis after radiotherapy for stage I lung cancer. Two rounds of multiplex PCR amplified TCR beta CDR3 from genomic DNA. Primers (each specific to one TRBV or TRBJ gene) were used in first-round PCR. TCRdb recomputed calls from the multiplex PCR reads with MiXCR, one row per CDR3 protein. The table has about 18,000 distinct CDR3 sequences, 25% to 30% seen once. Sequences were derived from PBMCs, sampled before or after stereotactic body radiation therapy (not recorded which). These TCRs come from a donor over 45 with non-small cell lung cancer.

A remark on this clonotype: A much bigger clone sits one base away, suggesting this may be a read error. J is TRBJ1-1 and V is TRBV7-9; D is unclear. V was cut by 1 base and J by 0 bases, with 6 bases left in between. The CDR3 sequence is 14 residues long. The germline V gene has CDR1 SEHNR and CDR2 FQNEAQ (reference sequence). CDR3 loop: CASSLDRVNTEAFF. Here the CDR3 DNA reads TGTGCCAGCAGCTTAGATAGGGTGAACACTGAAGCTTTCTTT. Looking up the rest from reference TRBV7-9 and TRBJ1-1 gives the full variable domain: DTGVSQNPRHKITKRGQNVTFRCDPISEHNRLYWYRQTLGQGPEFLTYFQNEAQLEKSRLLSDRFSAERPKGSFSTLEIQRTEQGDSAMYLCASSLDRVNTEAFFGQGTRLTVV.

In its sample, this clonotype was seen many times. The J gene is TRBJ2-3, the V gene TRBV5-1, with no clear D. Trimming stripped 4 bases from V and 1 base from J, with 7 bases between. Germline V gives CDR1 SGHRS, CDR2 YFSETQ. This CDR3 has 13 amino acids. CDR3 amino acids: CASSPLRTDTQYF. The CDR3 nucleotides are TGCGCCAGCAGCCCGCTGCGCACAGATACGCAGTATTTT. Based on the CDR3 plus reference TRBV5-1 and TRBJ2-3, the full variable domain is KAGVTQTPRYLIKTRGQQVTLSCSPISGHRSVSWYQQTPGQGLQFLFEYFSETQRNKGNFPGRFSGRQFSNSRSEMNVSTLELGDSALYLCASSPLRTDTQYFGPGTRLTVL.

In this sample, this clonotype turned up a few times. A read error is possible here, since a much larger clone lies one base away. This chain links TRBV2 with TRBJ2-5; D unclear. V was cut by 3 bases and J by 5 bases, with 7 bases left in between. This CDR3 contains 12 residues. Germline CDR1 SNHLY, CDR2 FYNNEI. The CDR3 spells CASSEMGETQYF. The CDR3 DNA is TGTGCCAGCAGTGAGATGGGGGAGACCCAGTACTTC. The whole variable domain, remainder taken from reference TRBV2 and TRBJ2-5, is EPEVTQTPSHQVTQMGQEVILRCVPISNHLYFYWYRQILGQKVEFLVSFYNNEISEKSEIFDDQFSVERPDGSNFTLKIRSTKLEDSAMYFCASSEMGETQYFGPGTRLLVL.

The table lists this clonotype with many counts. This chain connects TRBV20-1 to TRBJ2-7; the D call may be TRBD1 or TRBD2 (5 bases each). The CDR3 has 14 amino acids. Germline lookup yields CDR1 DFQATT and CDR2 SNEGSKA (reference sequence). Deletions cut 3 bases from V and 5 bases from J, with 17 bases between. The CDR3 reads CSARGPQLNHEQYF. For the CDR3, the DNA is TGCAGTGCTAGGGGACCCCAGCTAAATCACGAGCAGTACTTC.

Relative to its sample, this clonotype is medium-sized. The rearrangement uses TRBV20-1 and TRBJ2-1; possibly TRBD2 for D (6 bases). In germline, CDR1 is DFQATT, CDR2 SNEGSKA (reference sequence). The CDR3 is 14 residues long. Trimming took 5 bases from V and 0 from J, leaving 11 bases between them. Written as DNA, the CDR3 is TGCAGTGCTGCCGCTAGCGACTCCTACAATGAGCAGTTCTTC. Protein product: CSAAASDSYNEQFF.

This clonotype was recorded at least ten times. The DNA for the CDR3 is TGTGCCAGCAGCTTAGTCCGGGGCGAGGGGACAGGCTACACCTTC. Its translation: CASSLVRGEGTGYTF. The gene calls are TRBV7-9 and TRBJ1-2; maybe TRBD1 (6 bases). The CDR3 consists of 15 residues. V was clipped by 1 base and J by 8 bases, with 17 bases between them. CDR1 is SEHNR and CDR2 is FQNEAQ in the germline V gene (reference sequence). Full variable domain (remainder filled in from reference TRBV7-9 and TRBJ1-2): DTGVSQNPRHKITKRGQNVTFRCDPISEHNRLYWYRQTLGQGPEFLTYFQNEAQLEKSRLLSDRFSAERPKGSFSTLEIQRTEQGDSAMYLCASSLVRGEGTGYTFGSGTRLTVV.

This clonotype was seen at least ten times. The V gene is TRBV19, the J gene TRBJ1-5, with unresolved D. CDR1 and CDR2 (germline): LNHDA, SQIVND (reference sequence). The CDR3 covers 15 residues. Trimming left V 6 bases short and J 0 bases short, with 12 bases between. The CDR3 bases are TGTGCCAGTAGCGGCAGGAGCTATAGCAATCAGCCCCAGCATTTT. Encoded protein: CASSGRSYSNQPQHF.

In its sample, this clonotype was seen many times. This chain links TRBV28 with TRBJ1-2; D not resolved. Looked up from germline, CDR1 is MDHEN and CDR2 is SYDVKM. The CDR3 runs 14 residues. Trimming shortened V by 6 bases and J by 8 bases, and 19 bases separated the two germline ends. CDR3 loop: CASSVGGLRGGYTF. CDR3 bases: TGTGCCAGCAGCGTGGGAGGGCTTCGGGGAGGCTACACCTTC.

The chain is built from TRBV14 and TRBJ2-5; D perhaps matches TRBD2 (6 bases). Trimming cost V 8 bases and J 5 bases, with 12 bases left between them. The length of the CDR3 is 12 residues. Germline assignment: CDR1 SGHDN and CDR2 FVKESK. The CDR3: CASAGSRETQYF. CDR3 coding DNA: TGTGCCAGCGCGGGGTCCCGGGAGACCCAGTACTTC.

As for this clonotype: A read error may account for a junction end that differs from germline. This sequence joins TRBV19 and TRBJ2-2, with D tentatively TRBD1 or TRBD2 (5 bases each). This CDR3 has 14 residues. Germline V gene sequence: CDR1 LNHDA, CDR2 SQIVND (reference sequence). The CDR3 spells CASRRGTNTWELFF. The CDR3 DNA sequence: TGTGCCAGTAGGAGGGGCACGAACACCTGGGAGCTGTTTTTT.

This clonotype was recorded at least ten times. V and J are TRBV28 and TRBJ2-1; the match to TRBD2 covers 11 bases. The CDR3 has 15 amino acids. From germline, CDR1 is MDHEN and CDR2 SYDVKM. The V and J ends lost 5 bases and 5 bases, in that order; junction bases with no gene match: 5. The CDR3 DNA follows: TGTGCCAGCAGTCAACTAGCGGGAGACCACAATGAGCAGTTCTTC. Translation gives CASSQLAGDHNEQFF.

Concerning this clonotype: The junction does not match germline at one end; this may be a read error. The chain uses TRBV14 and TRBJ2-7; tentatively, D is TRBD2 (6 bases). Germline CDR1 SGHDN, CDR2 FVKESK. The CDR3 runs to 16 residues. In DNA form, the CDR3 reads TGTGCCAGCAGCCATGATAGACTAGAGGGAGTTGGTGAGCAGCACTTC. Translated, it gives CASSHDRLEGVGEQHF. The entire variable domain, with the rest obtained from reference TRBV14 and TRBJ2-7, is as follows: EAGVTQFPSHSVIEKGQTVTLRCDPISGHDNLYWYRRVMGKEIKFLLHFVKESKQDESGMPNNRFLAERTGGTYSTLKVQPAELEDSGVYFCASSHDRLEGVGEQHFGPGTRLTVT.

About this clonotype: At one boundary the junction diverges from the germline segment, which might be a read error. CDR3 in amino acids: CAGRPTPCTGRIRDTEAFF. CDR3 bases: TGTGCCGGCAGACCGACCCCGTGTACAGGACGAATCCGGGACACTGAAGCTTTCTTT. This chain connects TRBV27 to TRBJ1-1; the D gene is possibly TRBD1 (5 bases). Germline values: CDR1 MNHEY, CDR2 SMNVEV (reference sequence). The CDR3 has 19 amino acids.

This clonotype was seen at least ten times. The rearrangement links TRBV27 to TRBJ1-1; 9 bases are a match to TRBD1. Germline V gene data show CDR1 as MNHEY and CDR2 as SMNVEV (reference sequence). V lost 5 bases to trimming and J lost 2 bases; unmatched junction nucleotides: 12. The CDR3 runs to 17 residues. CDR3 region: CASSDSMGQGTNTEAFF. DNA of the CDR3: TGTGCCAGCAGTGACTCGATGGGACAGGGCACCAACACTGAAGCTTTCTTT.

This clonotype was seen just once. No conserved phenylalanine or tryptophan ends this CDR3, so it is likely a read error. The chain couples TRBV6-4 to TRBJ2-7, with TRBD1 as a possible D gene (5 bases). This CDR3 region has 12 residues. Looked up from germline, CDR1 is MRHNA and CDR2 is SNTAGT. The CDR3 region is CDSSPKGLVQYL. CDR3 DNA sequence: TGTGACAGCAGTCCTAAGGGGTTAGTGCAGTACTTA.

Points on this clonotype: A far larger clone is one base from this, pointing to a likely read error. The chain joins TRBV6-5 to TRBJ2-1; D is perhaps TRBD1 or TRBD2 (5 bases each). The CDR3 is 15 amino acids. Germline V gene lookup returns CDR1 MNHEY and CDR2 SVGAGI. The V gene lost 8 bases and the J gene lost 6 bases, with 20 bases spanning the gap. For the CDR3, the DNA is TGTGCCAGCTCAGACGGGACCTCCACCTTCAATGAGCAGTTCTTC. Translating it yields CASSDGTSTFNEQFF.

This clonotype came up many times. The genes are TRBV15 and TRBJ1-1; D is unclear. The CDR3 is made up of 19 amino acids. V was shortened by 8 bases and J by 1 base, with 29 bases between the two germline ends. In germline, CDR1 is LNHNV, CDR2 YYDKDF (reference sequence). CDR3: CATSNERTAGDLGNTEAFF. DNA of the CDR3: TGTGCCACCTCTAATGAGAGGACGGCCGGCGATCTCGGGAACACTGAAGCTTTCTTT.

This clonotype is medium-sized within its sample. The chain employs TRBV2 and TRBJ2-1; D is uncertain. The germline gives CDR1 SNHLY, CDR2 FYNNEI. The V end was cut by 6 bases, the J end by 5 bases, with 5 bases between. The CDR3 is 11 residues long. The CDR3 reads CASSDHNEQFF. The CDR3 region has the DNA TGTGCCAGCAGCGATCACAATGAGCAGTTCTTC.

This clonotype is categorized as medium-sized. The chain employs TRBV27 and TRBJ2-1, with 14 bases aligning to TRBD2. The length of the CDR3 is 20 residues. The trim removed 5 bases at V and 0 bases at J, leaving 12 bases unmatched. The germline CDR1 and CDR2 sequences are MNHEY and SMNVEV (reference sequence). CDR3 sequence (DNA): TGTGCCAGCAGTCCATCGGGGACTAGCGGGAGTCAAATCTCCTACAATGAGCAGTTCTTC. Its translation is CASSPSGTSGSQISYNEQFF.

The genes are TRBV7-3 and TRBJ2-3; tentatively, D is TRBD1 or TRBD2 (5 bases each). Trimming took 2 bases from V and 5 from J, leaving 23 bases between them. The CDR3 is 18 amino acids. Germline assignment: CDR1 SGHTA and CDR2 FQGTGA. CDR3 region: CASSLDAGRRGRVDTQYF. The CDR3 region has the DNA TGTGCCAGCAGCTTAGACGCTGGGAGAAGGGGACGGGTAGATACGCAGTATTTT.

Ten or more counts support this clonotype. Compared with germline, one end of the junction differs, possibly owing to a read error. The rearrangement joins TRBV5-1 to TRBJ2-7; 15 bases map to TRBD2. Germline V CDR1 and CDR2: SGHRS, YFSETQ. The CDR3 runs to 14 residues. The CDR3 DNA reads as TGTGCCAGCAGCCCGGGACTAGCGGGAGGCGAGCAGTACTTC. Encoded protein: CASSPGLAGGEQYF.

This clonotype was observed many times. The V gene is TRBV6-1, the J gene TRBJ2-2; D assignment may be TRBD1 or TRBD2 (6 bases each). V dropped 7 bases and J dropped 4 bases, with 16 bases sitting between them. The CDR3 length is 15 residues. Germline V gene lookup returns CDR1 MNHNS and CDR2 SASEGT. The DNA for the CDR3 is TGTGCCAGCAAGAGGGGGGCAGCGGTCACCGGGGAGCTGTTTTTT. Protein sequence: CASKRGAAVTGELFF.

About this clonotype: At one of its ends the junction is not consistent with the germline gene, which may arise from a read error. CDR3 DNA sequence: TGCGCCAGCAGCCAAGAGGACATAGCTAACTATGGTTACACCTTC. Translating gives CASSQEDIANYGYTF. The V call is TRBV4-1, the J call TRBJ1-2; a possible D gene is TRBD1 (5 bases). This CDR3 region has 15 residues. The germline V gene encodes CDR1 MGHRA and CDR2 YSYEKL.